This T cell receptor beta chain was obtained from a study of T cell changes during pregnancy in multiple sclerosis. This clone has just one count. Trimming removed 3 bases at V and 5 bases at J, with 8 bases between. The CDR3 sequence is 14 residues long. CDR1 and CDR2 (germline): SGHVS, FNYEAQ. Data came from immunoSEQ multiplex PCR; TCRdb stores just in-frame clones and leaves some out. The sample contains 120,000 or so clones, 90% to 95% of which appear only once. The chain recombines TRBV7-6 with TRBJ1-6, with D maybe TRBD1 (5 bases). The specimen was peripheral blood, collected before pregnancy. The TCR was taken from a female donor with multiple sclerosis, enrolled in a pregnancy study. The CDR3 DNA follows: TGTGCCAGCAGCTTCACAGGAAATAATTCACCCCTCCACTTT. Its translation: CASSFTGNNSPLHF.